Below, one T cell receptor beta chain is given with its context. These data come from a study of control samples from healthy donors and cancer patients. Germline V gene sequence: CDR1 SGHRS, CDR2 YFSETQ. V shed 4 bases and J shed 6 bases, with 7 bases lying between them. This CDR3 contains 12 residues. Some clones are missing from TCRdb's copy, which holds only in-frame ones; the method was immunoSEQ multiplex PCR. The top ten hold less than 2.5% of the sample, which has about 97,000 clones, just over 90% seen once. The rearrangement uses TRBV5-1 and TRBJ1-4; D unclear. The receptor was derived from a woman between 18 and 29 years old in good health. The source material was blood. CDR3 in DNA: TGCGCCAGCAGCCGACCCGATGAAAAACTGTTTTTT. Translated, it gives CASSRPDEKLFF.